These T cell receptor beta chains were read from a single sample in a study of blood T cell repertoires in COVID-19. Sequencing was performed with immunoSEQ multiplex PCR; in TCRdb, only in-frame clones are kept and a portion is missing. The repertoire consists of some 110,000 clones, with roughly 80% occurring once and the leading ten covering about 16%. The specimen sequenced was peripheral blood. The receptors derive from a woman of 80 years or more with acute or convalescent COVID-19. Each CDR3 is given without its conserved first and last residue. The D gene is left open where the match is weak.

V gene,D gene,CDR3 protein
TRBV11-2,NA,ASSLMGLNSPLH
TRBV19,NA,ASSMGYGRQETQY
TRBV3-1/TRBV3-2,NA,ASSRGTYTNTGELF
TRBV28,NA,ASKSGTPNSPLH
TRBV5-4,NA,ASSPDSRPGYGYT
TRBV9,NA,ASSVFLPGSHTTGELF
TRBV7-9,TRBD2,ASSLALAGAQETQY
TRBV3-1/TRBV3-2,NA,ASSHREIGTGELF
TRBV7-2,TRBD2,ASSRWTSGSYEQY
TRBV5-1,NA,ASSLEITRDNQPQH
TRBV5-5,TRBD1,ASRGTGNTNTEAF
TRBV6-6,TRBD2,ASSYILAGLGGELF
TRBV18,NA,ASSLGHRDYNEQF
TRBV6-5,NA,ASSTQGGNSPLH
TRBV2,TRBD1,ASSQDRRNTEAF
TRBV2,NA,ASHETPNTGELF
TRBV27,NA,ASMDSLGPTYGYT
TRBV7-9,TRBD2,ASSSGLAGVNTDTQY
TRBV4-2,TRBD2,ASSQDHGRVYNEQF
TRBV5-5,TRBD1,ASSRTGSISGNTIY
TRBV7-9,NA,ASSLGRTGDKNIQY
TRBV24-1,TRBD2,ATSAPIGVAGDYNEQF
TRBV7-9,TRBD1,ASSMDRVEVGELF
TRBV11-2,TRBD2,ASSFSLAGGHNEQF